This passage covers 25 T cell receptor beta chains from one sample sequenced in a study of OX40 agonist ivuxolimab in advanced cancers. Clones were sequenced by immunoSEQ multiplex PCR, and TCRdb holds only the in-frame ones, with some missing. The sample shows approximately 75,000 clones, approximately 81% of them seen only once. The specimen comprised CD4+ or CD8+ T cells sorted from blood, sampled in a trial of the OX40 agonist ivuxolimab. All receptors derive from an adult with an advanced solid tumor such as melanoma, head and neck, liver or kidney cancer.

The V call is TRBV7-2, the J call TRBJ1-2; maybe TRBD1 (6 bases). Germline CDR1 is SGHTA and CDR2 is FQGNSA. Trimming took off 0 bases at V and 4 bases at J, with 9 bases between the two ends. CDR3 length: 14 amino acids. CDR3 loop: CASSLAQGPYGYTF. CDR3 DNA: TGTGCCAGCAGCTTAGCTCAGGGGCCCTATGGCTACACCTTC.

This rearrangement joins TRBV5-1 to TRBJ1-2, with a possible D match to TRBD1 (5 bases). The germline gives CDR1 SGHRS, CDR2 YFSETQ. V lost 0 bases, J lost 3 bases, and 9 bases lay in between. This CDR3 has 14 residues. The CDR3 DNA reads as TGCGCCAGCAGCTTGGACAGGCAGTACTATGGCTACACCTTC. Residues: CASSLDRQYYGYTF.

The V gene is TRBV27, the J gene TRBJ1-5; D not resolved. Trimming shortened V by 2 bases and J by 2 bases, and 4 bases separated the two germline ends. Germline V gives CDR1 MNHEY, CDR2 SMNVEV (reference sequence). CDR3 length equals 13 residues. The CDR3 here is CASSLMGNQPQHF. CDR3 DNA sequence: TGTGCCAGCAGTTTAATGGGCAATCAGCCCCAGCATTTT.

This clone has just one count. The chain joins TRBV19 to TRBJ1-2, with a weak D call TRBD1 (5 bases). This CDR3 region has 13 residues. CDR1 is LNHDA and CDR2 is SQIVND in the germline V gene (reference sequence). V was pared by 5 bases and J by 5 bases, with 12 bases between. For the CDR3, the DNA is TGTGCCAGTAGTCCCGGGACTGAGTATGGCTACACCTTC. Amino acids: CASSPGTEYGYTF.

The chain recombines TRBV2 with TRBJ1-1; tentative D call: TRBD1 (6 bases). In germline, CDR1 is SNHLY, CDR2 FYNNEI. V was cut by 7 bases and J by 0 bases, with 9 bases left in between. The CDR3 spans 13 residues. CDR3 loop: CASIGTMNTEAFF. The CDR3, as DNA: TGTGCCAGCATAGGGACAATGAACACTGAAGCTTTCTTT.

The chain links TRBV27 to TRBJ2-7; D could derive from TRBD1 or TRBD2 (5 bases each). The germline V gene encodes CDR1 MNHEY and CDR2 SMNVEV (reference sequence). V gave up 8 bases and J gave up 1 base, with 18 bases separating them. The CDR3 is 15 residues long. CDR3 amino acids: CASQNLRDASYEQYF. CDR3 bases: TGTGCCAGCCAAAACCTCCGGGACGCTTCCTACGAGCAGTACTTC.

This clone occurred a few times. The chain is built from TRBV6-5 and TRBJ2-7; unclear D gene. This CDR3 region has 12 residues. The ends were cut back, 2 bases at V and 6 bases at J, with 8 bases in the middle. Germline V lookup: CDR1 MNHEY, CDR2 SVGAGI. The CDR3, as DNA: TGTGCCAGCAGTTACAGGGATGGCGAGCAGTACTTC. It encodes CASSYRDGEQYF.

J is TRBJ2-7 and V is TRBV4-3; a possible D gene is TRBD1 (6 bases). The V end was cut by 3 bases, the J end by 4 bases, with 13 bases between. This CDR3 has 14 amino acids. Germline CDR1 reads LGHNA; CDR2 reads YSLEER. CDR3 sequence reads: CASSQKQGRYEQYF. The CDR3 region has the DNA TGCGCCAGCAGCCAGAAACAGGGCCGGTACGAGCAGTACTTC.

CDR3 amino acids: CASSPPAGIADTQYF. In DNA, the CDR3 is TGTGCCAGCAGTCCCCCGGCGGGTATCGCAGATACGCAGTATTTT. The chain is built from TRBV2 and TRBJ2-3, with D possibly matching TRBD2 (5 bases). The ends were cut back, 5 bases at V and 4 bases at J, with 16 bases in the middle. Germline V CDR1 and CDR2: SNHLY, FYNNEI. CDR3 length: 15 amino acids.

The chain uses TRBV5-4 and TRBJ1-6; TRBD1 aligns across 7 bases. CDR1 and CDR2 from the germline V gene are SGHNT and YYREEE (reference sequence). CDR3 length: 14 residues. The V gene end was trimmed by 3 bases and the J gene end by 7 bases; junction bases not matched to a gene: 4. The CDR3 DNA reads as TGTGCCAGCAGCTCTGACAGGGACAATTCACCCCTCCACTTT. Translation gives CASSSDRDNSPLHF. Supplemented by reference TRBV5-4 and TRBJ1-6, the full variable domain reads ETGVTQSPTHLIKTRGQQVTLRCSSQSGHNTVSWYQQALGQGPQFIFQYYREEENGRGNFPPRFSGLQFPNYSSELNVNALELDDSALYLCASSSDRDNSPLHFGNGTRLTVT.

The chain combines TRBV4-3 with TRBJ1-5, with D possibly being TRBD1 (5 bases). The germline gives CDR1 LGHNA, CDR2 YSLEER. Trimming shortened V by 1 base and J by 9 bases, and 13 bases separated the two germline ends. This CDR3 comprises 14 residues. Written as DNA, the CDR3 is TGCGCCAGCAGCCAAGGGGGGTTTGGATCGCCCCAGCATTTT. Its protein product is CASSQGGFGSPQHF.

The V call is TRBV7-3, the J call TRBJ1-1; D gene unclear. This CDR3 is built from 14 residues. Germline CDR1 and CDR2: SGHTA and FQGTGA. The V gene lost 3 bases and the J gene lost 3 bases, with 11 bases spanning the gap. CDR3 DNA sequence: TGTGCCAGCAGCTTGAGTGTCGGGGACACTGAAGCTTTCTTT. This gives the protein CASSLSVGDTEAFF.

This clone was recorded only once. The rearrangement links TRBV30 to TRBJ1-1, with D possibly TRBD1 on 6 matching bases. There are 13 residues in the CDR3. The germline V gene has CDR1 GTSNPN and CDR2 SVGIG (reference sequence). V lost 1 base and J 3 bases, leaving 9 bases between the germline ends. The CDR3 loop reads CAWSERGDTEAFF. For the CDR3, the DNA is TGTGCCTGGAGTGAAAGGGGGGACACTGAAGCTTTCTTT.

The chain combines TRBV12-5 with TRBJ1-5; the D gene is possibly TRBD1 (5 bases). This CDR3 has 15 amino acids. CDR1 is LGHNT and CDR2 is FRNRAP in the germline V gene. V was clipped by 5 bases and J by 2 bases, with 13 bases between them. The CDR3 nucleotides are TGTGCTAGTGGTCTTACTGGAGGGGGCAATCAGCCCCAGCATTTT. Protein sequence: CASGLTGGGNQPQHF.

The chain has TRBV6-4 and TRBJ1-3; D is uncertain. The V and J ends lost 6 bases and 11 bases respectively, with 11 bases between them. The CDR3 totals 11 residues. Looked up from germline, CDR1 is MRHNA and CDR2 is SNTAGT. The CDR3, as DNA: TGTGCCAGCAGGCTGAGATTTGCCATATATTTT. Translation: CASRLRFAIYF.

This chain connects TRBV19 to TRBJ2-7, with 7 bases aligning to TRBD1. The V segment lost 8 bases and the J segment 0 bases; nucleotides outside the gene matches: 10. The length of the CDR3 is 15 residues. Germline CDR1 LNHDA, CDR2 SQIVND (reference sequence). CDR3 sequence (DNA): TGTGCCAGTCGACAGGGCCCGCCACTCTCCTACGAGCAGTACTTC. It encodes CASRQGPPLSYEQYF.

The chain combines TRBV21-1 with TRBJ1-2; the table's D gene call, TRBD1, was not cross checked with the DNA. TRBV21-1 is termed a pseudogene. This CDR3 region has 16 residues. The CDR3 nucleotides are TGTGCCAGCAGCTCCCCGGGACATCGAGCTAACTATGGCTACACCTTC. This codes for CASSSPGHRANYGYTF.

The chain employs TRBV4-2 and TRBJ1-2; 7 bases align to TRBD1. Germline loops: CDR1 LGHNA, CDR2 YNFKEQ. The ends lost 1 base at V and 7 bases at J; junction bases unmatched: 9. The CDR3 is 15 residues long. CDR3 nucleotide sequence: TGTGCCAGCAGCCAAGTTATACAGGGGACCGGTGGCTACACCTTC. Its translation: CASSQVIQGTGGYTF.

The chain links TRBV4-3 to TRBJ1-1; D possibly corresponds to TRBD1 (6 bases). V lost 1 base, J lost 4 bases, and 10 bases lay in between. CDR3 length: 14 residues. Germline CDR1 is LGHNA and CDR2 is YSLEER. The CDR3 sequence: CASSQAPGVTEAFF. The DNA for the CDR3 is TGCGCCAGCAGCCAAGCTCCAGGGGTCACTGAAGCTTTCTTT.

The rearrangement uses TRBV5-4 and TRBJ2-4, with TRBD1 matching over 11 bases. With V trimmed by 5 bases and J by 2 bases, 6 bases remained unmatched. The length of the CDR3 is 16 residues. Germline V gives CDR1 SGHNT, CDR2 YYREEE (reference sequence). The CDR3 sequence: CASSSGQGATKNIQYF. In DNA, the CDR3 is TGTGCCAGCAGTTCCGGACAGGGGGCGACCAAAAACATTCAGTACTTC.

This chain links TRBV9 with TRBJ2-1, with 9 bases aligning to TRBD2. V lost 0 bases, J lost 0 bases, and 7 bases stayed unmatched. The germline V gene has CDR1 SGDLS and CDR2 YYNGEE. The CDR3 spans 18 residues. CDR3 coding DNA: TGTGCCAGCAGCGTAGGACTAGCGGTAAGCAGCTCCTACAATGAGCAGTTCTTC. This codes for CASSVGLAVSSSYNEQFF. The full variable domain, its missing parts supplied by reference TRBV9 and TRBJ2-1, is DSGVTQTPKHLITATGQRVTLRCSPRSGDLSVYWYQQSLDQGLQFLIQYYNGEERAKGNILERFSAQQFPDLHSELNLSSLELGDSALYFCASSVGLAVSSSYNEQFFGPGTRLTVL.

The chain combines TRBV5-1 with TRBJ2-3; D is perhaps TRBD1 (6 bases). The CDR3 length is 15 residues. Trimming took 3 bases from V and 5 from J, leaving 16 bases between them. CDR1 is SGHRS, CDR2 YFSETQ, per germline. The DNA of the CDR3 is TGCGCCAGCAGCTCCGCCTTACAGGGATTAGATACGCAGTATTTT. This gives the protein CASSSALQGLDTQYF.

J is TRBJ2-3 and V is TRBV5-4; D remains ambiguous. The CDR3 extends over 13 amino acids. V was shortened by 2 bases and J by 4 bases, with 8 bases between the two germline ends. CDR1 is SGHNT, CDR2 YYREEE, per germline (reference sequence). The CDR3 DNA reads as TGTGCCAGCAGCTTCAATAGGGCAGATACGCAGTATTTT. Protein: CASSFNRADTQYF.

This clone was seen more than once but under ten times. Here the CDR3 DNA reads TGTGCCAGCAGTTTTTACAATGAGCAGTTCTTC. Protein: CASSFYNEQFF. The gene calls are TRBV28 and TRBJ2-1; D gene unclear. The germline V gene encodes CDR1 MDHEN and CDR2 SYDVKM. This CDR3 is 11 amino acids long. V shed 3 bases and J shed 4 bases, with 1 base lying between them.

The count of this clone is one. The rearrangement links TRBV27 to TRBJ2-5, with 8 positions matching TRBD1. Trimming removed 2 bases from V and 4 bases from J; junction bases left unmatched: 6. Looked up from germline, CDR1 is MNHEY and CDR2 is SMNVEV (reference sequence). The CDR3 covers 15 residues. The CDR3 protein is CASSLGGTGGETQYF. CDR3 DNA: TGTGCCAGCAGTTTAGGGGGCACAGGGGGAGAGACCCAGTACTTC.